This T cell receptor beta chain appears in the sequencing data of a study of PD-L1 blockade in urothelial cancer. TCR analog templates of synthetic origin were spiked into each PCR. Clones were sequenced by immunoSEQ multiplex PCR, and TCRdb holds only the in-frame ones, with some missing. Seen here are some 39,000 clones, about 88% observed once, and the top ten hold 2% to 3%. Time point meaning: peripheral blood 6 weeks after treatment start. Per patient, between 1 and 8 samples were collected at pretreatment and on-treatment time points. Trimming took off 6 bases at V and 1 base at J, with 11 bases between the two ends. The CDR3 is 14 amino acids. CDR1 and CDR2 from the germline V gene are SNHLY and FYNNEI. A remark on this clone: Other DNA variants within this sample encode the same CDR3.

Sequencing was performed on PBMCs, taken around atezolizumab (anti-PD-L1) treatment. The receptor's source is a man aged 70 or older with urothelial cancer. J is TRBJ2-3 and V is TRBV2; tentatively, D is TRBD1 (6 bases). The CDR3 coding sequence is TGTGCCAGCAGCTACAGACAGGGCACAGATACGCAGTATTTT. It encodes CASSYRQGTDTQYF.